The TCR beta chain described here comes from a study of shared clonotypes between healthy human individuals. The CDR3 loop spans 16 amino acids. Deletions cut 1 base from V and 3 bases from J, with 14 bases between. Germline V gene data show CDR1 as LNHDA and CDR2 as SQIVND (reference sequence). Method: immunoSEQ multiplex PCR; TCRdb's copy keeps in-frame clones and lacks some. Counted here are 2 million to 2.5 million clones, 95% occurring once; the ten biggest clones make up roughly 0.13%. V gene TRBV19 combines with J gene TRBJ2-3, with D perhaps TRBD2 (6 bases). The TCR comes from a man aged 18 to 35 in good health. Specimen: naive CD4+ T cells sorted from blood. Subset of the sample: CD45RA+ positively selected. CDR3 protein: CASSIAPTGATDTQYF. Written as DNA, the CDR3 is TGTGCCAGTAGTATAGCCCCAACGGGAGCAACAGATACGCAGTATTTT.